Detailed here is one T cell receptor (beta chain). The protocol was immunoSEQ multiplex PCR, while the TCRdb copy is restricted to in-frame clones and leaves out a portion. This sample has a few hundred thousand clones, with over 75% found just once. The data belong to a study of blood T cell repertoires in COVID-19. Germline CDR1 reads LNHDA; CDR2 reads SQIVND (reference sequence). Deletions cut 5 bases from V and 7 bases from J, with 17 bases between. The CDR3 sequence is 14 residues long. The V call is TRBV19, the J call TRBJ1-2; D is possibly TRBD1 (6 bases). The receptor's source is a man aged 25 to 40 who had recovered from COVID-19. The sequenced sample consisted of PBMCs or T cells enriched from blood (not recorded which). Here the CDR3 reads CASSEAGAVFGYTF. The CDR3 DNA sequence: TGTGCCAGTAGTGAGGCAGGGGCGGTTTTTGGCTACACCTTC.